This T cell receptor (beta chain) appears in the sequencing data of a study of cytomegalovirus exposure and HLA in healthy donors. Amplification used 60 Vbeta primers and 13 Jbeta primers. Clones were sequenced by immunoSEQ multiplex PCR, and TCRdb holds only the in-frame ones, with some missing. Of 150,000 to 180,000 clones listed, around 80% were seen once; the top ten hold around 6%. Worth noting for this clone: Its specificity is not known.

CDR1 ENHRY and CDR2 SYGVKD come from the germline V gene. This CDR3 spans 16 amino acids. Study results and caveats: When analyzed later, a missense DCLRE1C variant was found to be linked to TCR beta V- and J-gene trimming. Donors were assumed by presence/absence analyses to have roughly uniform sequencing depth. In a later analysis, DRB1 alleles had the most associated TCRs; HLA-C alleles the fewest. Most of the CMV-associated TCR beta chains (in a later analysis) appeared to be HLA-restricted.

The receptor was derived from a woman aged 40-49 years in good health and CMV-seropositive. The source material was PBMCs. The V gene is TRBV10-3, the J gene TRBJ2-5; 12 bases align to TRBD2. The J call may be in error: the DNA end matches TRBJ2-7 better. CDR3 in amino acids: CAISGSRTSGIYEQYF. Written as DNA, the CDR3 is TGTGCCATCAGTGGGTCCCGGACTAGCGGGATTTACGAGCAGTACTTC.